The rows below give T cell receptor beta chains drawn from one sample of a study of blood T cell repertoires in COVID-19. Profiling relied on immunoSEQ multiplex PCR, and the TCRdb table lists in-frame clones only, not all of them. The table shows about 250,000 clones, with 85% to 90% occurring only once. Sequencing was done on a sample of peripheral blood. The receptors originated from a man older than 75 with acute or convalescent COVID-19. Each CDR3 is given with its conserved first and last residue. Fields, in order: V gene, clone size, J gene, CDR3 protein. Size tells how often a clone was seen (once, few, many) or the class of an expanded clone, and some rows leave it out.

V: TRBV6-1; size: NA; J: TRBJ2-3; CDR3: CASSELNVGPRGSTDTQYF
V: TRBV7-8; size: NA; J: TRBJ1-1; CDR3: CACLRDREGGAFF
V: TRBV25-1; size: NA; J: TRBJ1-6; CDR3: CASSSTGGNSPLHF
V: TRBV6-6; size: few; J: TRBJ2-7; CDR3: CASSYSAGGSYEQYF
V: TRBV5-5; size: NA; J: TRBJ1-4; CDR3: CATKVASGDEKLFF
V: TRBV5-1; size: NA; J: TRBJ1-4; CDR3: CASSLTGYNEKLFF
V: TRBV24-1; size: NA; J: TRBJ1-2; CDR3: CATSAAGKFYGYTF
V: TRBV11-3; size: NA; J: TRBJ2-2; CDR3: CASSGGLAGRTGELFF
V: TRBV29-1; size: few; J: TRBJ2-7; CDR3: CSVGVFYEQYF
V: TRBV5-8; size: NA; J: TRBJ1-4; CDR3: CASSITGLNEKLFF
V: TRBV5-1; size: NA; J: TRBJ2-7; CDR3: CASRVTGANEQYF
V: TRBV12-3/TRBV12-4; size: once; J: TRBJ2-3; CDR3: CASSFISTDTQYF
V: TRBV2; size: NA; J: TRBJ1-1; CDR3: CASRVTDLMNTEAFF
V: TRBV28; size: NA; J: TRBJ1-2; CDR3: CATAGDRVNYGYTF
V: TRBV27; size: NA; J: TRBJ2-7; CDR3: CASKGRSYEQYF
V: TRBV6-5; size: NA; J: TRBJ2-7; CDR3: CASIGVFSYEQYF
V: TRBV7-6; size: NA; J: TRBJ2-1; CDR3: CASSLLAEAYNEQFF
V: TRBV19; size: NA; J: TRBJ2-3; CDR3: CASSTGLTDTQYF
V: TRBV19; size: NA; J: TRBJ1-5; CDR3: CASSPRQGPGNQPQHF
V: TRBV19; size: NA; J: TRBJ1-6; CDR3: CASSMRQGGYNSPLHF
V: TRBV9; size: NA; J: TRBJ2-3; CDR3: CASRGSGMWDTQYF
V: TRBV28; size: NA; J: TRBJ2-7; CDR3: CASRMGSIPLEQYF
V: TRBV27; size: NA; J: TRBJ1-3; CDR3: CASSLTGRVPSGNTIYF
V: TRBV7-9; size: NA; J: TRBJ1-1; CDR3: CASSPPGGRNTEAFF
V: TRBV20-1; size: NA; J: TRBJ1-1; CDR3: CSAREDSEAFF
V: TRBV7-2; size: NA; J: TRBJ1-1; CDR3: CASSLGGVNTEAFF
V: TRBV19; size: once; J: TRBJ2-5; CDR3: CASSIRRQSQETQYF
V: TRBV7-9; size: NA; J: TRBJ2-2; CDR3: CASSFTVDTGELFF
V: TRBV18; size: NA; J: TRBJ2-7; CDR3: CASSPLPGQGAGEQYF
V: TRBV5-4; size: NA; J: TRBJ2-7; CDR3: CASSKSFGQSAYEQYF
V: TRBV9; size: NA; J: TRBJ2-1; CDR3: CASSVARTSGELSYNEQFF
V: TRBV4-1; size: NA; J: TRBJ2-4; CDR3: CASSQMQVAKNIQYF
V: TRBV6-1; size: NA; J: TRBJ2-1; CDR3: CASSEFRGGEQFF
V: TRBV7-3; size: NA; J: TRBJ2-3; CDR3: CASSSGTQTWADTQYF
V: TRBV5-6; size: once; J: TRBJ2-1; CDR3: CASSSRTGYNEQFF
V: TRBV5-1; size: NA; J: TRBJ2-2; CDR3: CASSLDTGATGELFF
V: TRBV19; size: NA; J: TRBJ2-3; CDR3: CASSIRQGRTDTQYF
V: TRBV27; size: NA; J: TRBJ2-7; CDR3: CASSLKDSPTYEQYF
V: TRBV6-2/TRBV6-3; size: NA; J: TRBJ1-1; CDR3: CASSSLPGQGIGYGTEAFF
V: TRBV28; size: NA; J: TRBJ1-4; CDR3: CASSLPGGWEKLFF
V: TRBV9; size: NA; J: TRBJ2-2; CDR3: CASSRLGLAGAKGELFF
V: TRBV7-9; size: NA; J: TRBJ1-4; CDR3: CASSPGTGATNEKLFF
V: TRBV6-1; size: NA; J: TRBJ1-2; CDR3: CASSEIRGGYGYTF
V: TRBV6-5; size: NA; J: TRBJ1-2; CDR3: CASSGDSPYGYTF
V: TRBV19; size: NA; J: TRBJ2-7; CDR3: CASSPSLTRGTYEQYF
V: TRBV5-1; size: once; J: TRBJ2-7; CDR3: CASSQGQTAYEQYF
V: TRBV6-2/TRBV6-3; size: once; J: TRBJ2-7; CDR3: CASSPPRVTGALYEQYF
V: TRBV6-5; size: NA; J: TRBJ1-2; CDR3: CAVVGRGPNYGYTF
V: TRBV18; size: NA; J: TRBJ2-5; CDR3: CASSSEVMQETQYF
V: TRBV9; size: NA; J: TRBJ2-2; CDR3: CASSVETGGPRSGELFF
V: TRBV6-6; size: NA; J: TRBJ2-7; CDR3: CASSYSILAGGYEQYF
V: TRBV7-2; size: few; J: TRBJ1-5; CDR3: CASSFGLEFNQPQHF
V: TRBV29-1; size: NA; J: TRBJ2-1; CDR3: CSVERGSLNNEQFF
V: TRBV5-1; size: NA; J: TRBJ2-3; CDR3: CASSLPGRSTDTQYF
V: TRBV7-9; size: NA; J: TRBJ2-7; CDR3: CASSPGQGGYEQYF
V: TRBV15; size: NA; J: TRBJ1-6; CDR3: CATSRRIGQGNSPLHF
V: TRBV7-9; size: NA; J: TRBJ1-1; CDR3: CASSLERDTEAFF